The clone carrying this T cell receptor (beta chain) was counted only a few times. Time point in this sample: pre-sensitization, week 0. Treatment reported: therapeutic diphenylcyclopropenone sensitization with weekly scalp DPC. The sample belongs to a study of human T cells and chemical hapten exposure. One entry per CDR3 protein results from TCRdb running MiXCR on the RACE reads. The sample holds a few hundred thousand distinct CDR3 sequences, approximately 7.5% seen once. The V end was cut by 2 bases, the J end by 5 bases, with 12 bases between. There are 14 residues in the CDR3. The germline gives CDR1 SQVTM, CDR2 ANQGSEA.

The origin of this receptor is a man in his late teens or twenties with alopecia areata. Some clones in this sample may be carry-over from other donors' samples. J is TRBJ2-2 and V is TRBV29-1; no firm D call. Here the sequenced sample was whole blood, taken in connection with sensitization to the hapten diphenylcyclopropenone (DPC). CDR3 amino acids: CSVEHRGRTGELFF. CDR3 DNA: TGCAGCGTTGAACACCGAGGACGGACCGGGGAGCTGTTTTTT.